This is a list of T cell receptor beta chains from one sample in a study of OX40 agonist ivuxolimab in advanced cancers. The protocol was immunoSEQ multiplex PCR, while the TCRdb copy is restricted to in-frame clones and leaves out a portion. The sample contains approximately 82,000 clones, more than 80% of which appear only once. This specimen consisted of CD4+ or CD8+ T cells sorted from blood, obtained in a trial of the OX40 agonist ivuxolimab. The receptors were sampled from an adult with an advanced solid tumor such as melanoma, head and neck, liver or kidney cancer. The CDR3 runs from the conserved cysteine through the conserved F or W. A D gene is named only where the DNA matches it firmly. Only part of the rows carry a size: once, few, many, or a class if the clone is expanded.

D: TRBD1; J: TRBJ1-1; V: TRBV5-1; size: .; CDR3: CASSQLGQGNTEAFF; DNA: TGCGCCAGCAGCCAGCTGGGACAGGGCAACACTGAAGCTTTCTTT
D: TRBD2; J: TRBJ2-4; V: TRBV7-3; size: .; CDR3: CASSFTSVSIQYF; DNA: TGTGCCAGCAGCTTTACTAGCGTGAGCATTCAGTACTTC
D: .; J: TRBJ1-3; V: TRBV18; size: .; CDR3: CASSLDRNTIYF; DNA: TGTGCCAGCTCACTAGACAGAAACACCATATATTTT
D: TRBD1; J: TRBJ1-4; V: TRBV28; size: .; CDR3: CASSLSDRVWGLFF; DNA: TGTGCCAGCAGTTTATCCGACAGGGTTTGGGGACTGTTTTTT
D: TRBD2; J: TRBJ2-1; V: TRBV6-1; size: .; CDR3: CASSGTSQDEQFF; DNA: TGTGCCAGCAGTGGGACTAGCCAGGATGAGCAGTTCTTC
D: .; J: TRBJ1-6; V: TRBV6-1; size: .; CDR3: CASSDQGVGSPLHF; DNA: TGTGCCAGCAGTGACCAGGGAGTCGGGTCACCCCTCCACTTT
D: .; J: TRBJ1-2; V: TRBV30; size: .; CDR3: CAWSEGAMGGYTF; DNA: TGTGCCTGGAGTGAGGGCGCCATGGGGGGCTACACCTTC
D: .; J: TRBJ1-6; V: TRBV4-3; size: few; CDR3: CASSQARRRSWQFNSPLHF; DNA: TGCGCCAGCAGCCAAGCGAGGAGGCGATCTTGGCAGTTCAATTCACCCCTCCACTTT
D: TRBD1; J: TRBJ1-5; V: TRBV4-1; size: .; CDR3: CASSQVPGQGVGQPQHF; DNA: TGCGCCAGCAGCCAAGTACCGGGACAGGGAGTCGGTCAGCCCCAGCATTTT
D: TRBD1; J: TRBJ1-1; V: TRBV27; size: .; CDR3: CASSSEGRGLIMNTEAFF; DNA: TGTGCCAGCAGTTCGGAAGGGAGGGGGCTAATCATGAACACTGAAGCTTTCTTT
D: .; J: TRBJ2-7; V: TRBV5-4; size: .; CDR3: CASSRDRDGEQYF; DNA: TGTGCCAGCAGCCGGGATCGGGACGGCGAGCAGTACTTC
D: TRBD1; J: TRBJ2-1; V: TRBV28; size: .; CDR3: CASRTGDRPYNEQFF; DNA: TGTGCCAGTCGGACCGGGGACAGGCCTTACAATGAGCAGTTCTTC
D: .; J: TRBJ2-3; V: TRBV7-9; size: .; CDR3: CASSRASEGRTDTQYF; DNA: TGTGCCAGCAGCAGAGCCAGCGAAGGAAGAACAGATACGCAGTATTTT